This is a list of T cell receptor beta chains from one sample in a study of T cells in Graves' hyperthyroidism and ophthalmopathy. TCRdb analysed the multiplex PCR reads with MiXCR anew, one entry per CDR3 protein. The repertoire consists of fewer than 650,000 distinct CDR3 sequences, with around 13% occurring once and the leading ten covering 4.5% to 6%. The sequencing sample was made of blood. These receptors came from a woman in her 30s with Graves' hyperthyroidism that later progressed to Graves' ophthalmopathy. The CDR3 runs from the conserved cysteine through the conserved F or W. Each record gives: CDR3 length, V gene, clone size, J gene, D gene, CDR3 DNA, CDR3 protein. A D gene is named only where the DNA matches it firmly. For some rows the clone size is stated as once, few or many, or as a class when expanded; others skip it.

13	TRBV5-6	few	TRBJ1-5	NA	TGTGCCAGCAGCTTGAGGGACGGGCAGCCCCAGCATTTT	CASSLRDGQPQHF
16	TRBV28	few	TRBJ1-2	TRBD1	TGTGCCAGCAGCCTCTCTTCCACAGGGGGCTTCGATGGCTACACCTTC	CASSLSSTGGFDGYTF
15	TRBV29-1	many	TRBJ2-2	NA	TGCAGCGTTGAGTACGGGGGCGCCGGCACCGGGGAGCTGTTTTTT	CSVEYGGAGTGELFF
13	TRBV29-1	NA	TRBJ2-7	NA	TGCAGCGTTATGGGCAGGAACCCCTACGAGCAGTACTTC	CSVMGRNPYEQYF
16	TRBV20-1	many	TRBJ1-2	NA	TGCAGTGCTAGTGAGTCATCTCGACCCCCTAACTATGGCTACACCTTC	CSASESSRPPNYGYTF
15	TRBV11-2	few	TRBJ1-4	NA	TGTGCCAGCAGCGGTAAGAAGACCGACAATGAAAAACTGTTTTTT	CASSGKKTDNEKLFF
14	TRBV24-1	few	TRBJ2-7	NA	TGTGCCACCAGTGACCCGATCAATCCCTACGAGCAGTACTTC	CATSDPINPYEQYF
16	TRBV18	few	TRBJ2-7	NA	TGTGCCAGCTCACCCTCCGGGACATTCAGCTCCTACGAGCAGTACTTC	CASSPSGTFSSYEQYF
11	TRBV28	NA	TRBJ1-1	NA	TGTGCCAGCCTGAGGGTACCTGAAGCTTTCTTT	CASLRVPEAFF
16	TRBV5-6	many	TRBJ1-1	NA	TGTGCCAGCACCCACCGTTTTGGGGCTTCGGTAACTGAAGCTTTCTTT	CASTHRFGASVTEAFF
13	TRBV9	many	TRBJ1-1	NA	TGTGCCAGCAGCGTGCCGGGGGCCACTGAAGCTTTCTTT	CASSVPGATEAFF
16	TRBV28	many	TRBJ1-2	TRBD1	TGTGCCAGCAGGGTGGTACAGGGGGCGCTCAGCTATGGCTACACCTTC	CASRVVQGALSYGYTF
18	TRBV6-1	NA	TRBJ1-5	NA	TGTGCCAGCAGTGAATCCATAGCACAGGCCCTTAGCAATCAGCCCCAGCATTTT	CASSESIAQALSNQPQHF
16	TRBV3-1	few	TRBJ2-7	TRBD2	TGTGCCAGCAGGTCGGGACTAGCGGGAGCGTACTACGAGCAGTACTTC	CASRSGLAGAYYEQYF
14	TRBV7-9	many	TRBJ2-7	NA	TGTGCCAGCAGCGCGCCCCGCATGACCTACGAGCAGTACTTC	CASSAPRMTYEQYF
14	TRBV25-1	NA	TRBJ2-7	NA	TGTGCCAGCAGTGAATTGTACACTGAATACGAGCAGTACTTC	CASSELYTEYEQYF
12	TRBV5-1	many	TRBJ1-5	NA	TGCGCCAGCAGCCCCTCAGGTCAGCCCCAGCATTTT	CASSPSGQPQHF
18	TRBV6-5	many	TRBJ2-7	NA	TGTGCCAGCAGTTACTCTAGGACCAGGACGGGTTCATCCTACGAGCAGTACTTC	CASSYSRTRTGSSYEQYF
12	TRBV10-3	many	TRBJ1-1	NA	TGTGCCATCAGTAACCAGAACACTGAAGCTTTCTTT	CAISNQNTEAFF
13	TRBV20-1	many	TRBJ2-5	NA	TGCAGTGCTAGAGTAGGGGGGAGAGAGACCCAGTACTTC	CSARVGGRETQYF
15	TRBV19	NA	TRBJ1-3	NA	TGTGCCAGTAGTATAAGGGCCTTAGGAGGAAACACCATATATTTT	CASSIRALGGNTIYF
13	TRBV20-1	many	TRBJ1-1	NA	TGCAGTGCTAGAGTATCAGGGAACACTGAAGCTTTCTTT	CSARVSGNTEAFF
13	TRBV2	NA	TRBJ2-1	TRBD2	TGTGCCAGCAGGAGGGGACTAGCGGGCTACAAGTTCTTC	CASRRGLAGYKFF
17	TRBV18	many	TRBJ2-3	TRBD2	TGTGCCAGCTCACCACCTCTAGCGGGGGGATTCACAGATACGCAGTATTTT	CASSPPLAGGFTDTQYF
17	TRBV11-1	NA	TRBJ1-3	NA	TGTGCCAGCAGCTTCCGGCGGGCAGGTTATACGGGAAACACCATATATTTT	CASSFRRAGYTGNTIYF
14	TRBV18	many	TRBJ1-2	NA	TGTGCCAGCTCACTGTCGCAGGGGCTGGGTGGCTACACCTTC	CASSLSQGLGGYTF
15	TRBV4-1	NA	TRBJ2-2	NA	TGCGCCAGCAGCCACCCCGAGACCGCGGCCGGGGAGCTGTTTTTT	CASSHPETAAGELFF
16	TRBV29-1	many	TRBJ2-5	TRBD2	TGCAGCGTTGCCCAACTAGCGGGAGGCCACCAAGAGACCCAGTACTTC	CSVAQLAGGHQETQYF
15	TRBV5-4	NA	TRBJ2-1	NA	TGTGCCAGCAGCTTGGACCCTAGCGTCTGGAATGAGCAGTTCTTC	CASSLDPSVWNEQFF
17	TRBV9	NA	TRBJ2-1	TRBD2	TGTGCCAGCAGCGTTGGGCCTCTAGCGGCCCTCTACAATGAGCAGTTCTTC	CASSVGPLAALYNEQFF
16	TRBV7-2	few	TRBJ2-7	TRBD2	TGTGCCAGCAGCTTACGAACGGGAGGCAGCTCCTACGAGCAGTACTTC	CASSLRTGGSSYEQYF
20	TRBV7-2	many	TRBJ2-3	TRBD2	TGTGCCAGCAGCTTCTCCCTTGGACTAGCGGGAGAGAGGGGCACAGATACGCAGTATTTT	CASSFSLGLAGERGTDTQYF
15	TRBV20-1	NA	TRBJ2-5	TRBD2	TGCAGTGCTAGAGAAGCGGGAGGGCCATGGGAGACCCAGTACTTC	CSAREAGGPWETQYF
15	TRBV27	NA	TRBJ2-7	TRBD2	TGTGCCAGCAGTTACTCGAGCGAGCGGGGCTTTGAGCAGTACTTC	CASSYSSERGFEQYF
16	TRBV30	NA	TRBJ2-3	TRBD1	TGTGCCTGGAGTGGCACCGGGACAGGGGGGACAGATACGCAGTATTTT	CAWSGTGTGGTDTQYF
16	TRBV7-3	many	TRBJ2-7	NA	TGTGCCAGCAGCTTATATGGAGCTCCTCAACAATACGAGCAGTACTTC	CASSLYGAPQQYEQYF
15	TRBV27	many	TRBJ2-1	TRBD1	TGTGCCAGCAGTATCGACAGGGGCTCCTACAATGAGCAGTTCTTC	CASSIDRGSYNEQFF